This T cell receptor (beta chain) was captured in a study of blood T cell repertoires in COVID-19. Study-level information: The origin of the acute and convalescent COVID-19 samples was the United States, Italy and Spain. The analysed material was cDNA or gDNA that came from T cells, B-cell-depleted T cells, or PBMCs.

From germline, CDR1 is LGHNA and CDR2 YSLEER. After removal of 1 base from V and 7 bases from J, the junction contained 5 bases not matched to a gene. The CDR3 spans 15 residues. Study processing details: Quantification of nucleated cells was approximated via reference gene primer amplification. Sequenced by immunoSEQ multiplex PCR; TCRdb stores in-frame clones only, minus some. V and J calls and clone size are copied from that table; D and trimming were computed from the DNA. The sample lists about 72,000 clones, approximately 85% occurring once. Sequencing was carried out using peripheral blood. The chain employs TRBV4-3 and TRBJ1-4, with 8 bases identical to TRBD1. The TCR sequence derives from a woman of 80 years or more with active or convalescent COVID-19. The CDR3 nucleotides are TGCGCCAGCAGCCAAGCCCAGGGGGCTCTTGAAAAACTGTTTTTT. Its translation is CASSQAQGALEKLFF.